Listed below are T cell receptor beta chains from one sample, sequenced in a study of OX40 agonist ivuxolimab in advanced cancers. Profiling relied on immunoSEQ multiplex PCR, and the TCRdb table lists in-frame clones only, not all of them. The data hold around 65,000 clones, with roughly 90% observed a single time. The sample consisted of CD4+ or CD8+ T cells sorted from blood, taken in a trial of the OX40 agonist ivuxolimab. All receptors derive from an adult with an advanced solid tumor such as melanoma, head and neck, liver or kidney cancer. CDR3s include the opening cysteine and the closing phenylalanine or tryptophan. Fields, in order: V gene, D gene, CDR3 protein. The D gene is left open where the match is weak.

v_call: TRBV19
d_call: .
cdr3_aa: CASSMVGVGETQYF

v_call: TRBV4-1
d_call: TRBD1
cdr3_aa: CASSQGPGTEVTDTQYF

v_call: TRBV7-4
d_call: TRBD2
cdr3_aa: CASSLWGEAGDVEQYF

v_call: TRBV7-2
d_call: TRBD2
cdr3_aa: CASSLRASGVETQYF

v_call: TRBV7-6
d_call: .
cdr3_aa: CASSPSMVGTEAFF

v_call: TRBV11-2
d_call: .
cdr3_aa: CASRQQPNTEAFF

v_call: TRBV21-1
d_call: .
cdr3_aa: CASSNRSGRAGGPLRETQYF

v_call: TRBV18
d_call: .
cdr3_aa: CASSPARGDNQPQHF

v_call: TRBV30
d_call: .
cdr3_aa: CAWSAQEQYF

v_call: TRBV29-1
d_call: .
cdr3_aa: CSVDFGLGVDTQYF

v_call: TRBV10-2
d_call: TRBD2
cdr3_aa: CASSGGLAGQQFF

v_call: TRBV11-3
d_call: TRBD2
cdr3_aa: CASSGLAGRVDTQYF

v_call: TRBV7-3
d_call: TRBD1
cdr3_aa: CASSGQVNTEAFF

v_call: TRBV5-4
d_call: .
cdr3_aa: CASSQGGGIPYEQYF

v_call: TRBV5-4
d_call: TRBD1
cdr3_aa: CASSGTGGWETQYF

v_call: TRBV30
d_call: .
cdr3_aa: CAWSVHGYGYTF

v_call: TRBV7-9
d_call: .
cdr3_aa: CASSFPGLNYGYTF